Sequencing of this TCR beta chain was carried out in a study of PD-L1 blockade in urothelial cancer. Study context: Blood samples contained a median approximately 140,000 T cells. Findings and caveats of the study: At 3 weeks on treatment, tumor-associated clones expanded more with durable benefit.

Every PCR got spiked synthetic TCR analog templates. Some clones are missing from TCRdb's copy, which holds only in-frame ones; the method was immunoSEQ multiplex PCR. Of some 50,000 clones in the sample, 87% were seen once. Of note for this clone: The antigen is unknown.

Time point specified: pretreatment peripheral blood. The cohort comprised individuals with locally advanced or metastatic urothelial carcinoma. V gave up 3 bases and J gave up 9 bases; unmatched junction bases: 5. The CDR3 is 16 amino acids. CDR1 is MRHNA, CDR2 SNTAGT, per germline. This TCR came from a woman aged 60-70 years with urothelial cancer. The sequencing here drew on PBMCs, taken around atezolizumab (anti-PD-L1) treatment. This chain uses TRBV6-4 with TRBJ2-1, with 16 bases fitting TRBD2. CDR3 residues: CASSEGLAGGPGEQFF. The CDR3 DNA is TGTGCCAGCAGTGAGGGACTAGCGGGGGGGCCCGGTGAGCAGTTCTTC.